This is a list of T cell receptor beta chains from one sample in a study of blood T cell repertoires in COVID-19. Sequencing was performed with immunoSEQ multiplex PCR; in TCRdb, only in-frame clones are kept and a portion is missing. The sample has tens of thousands of clones, 88% seen once; the top ten hold 1.5% to 2%. The sequencing input was peripheral blood. The receptors were sampled from a woman of 80 years or more with active or convalescent COVID-19. Each CDR3 is given with its conserved first and last residue. A D gene is named only where the DNA matches it firmly. A clone size is listed for some rows: how often the clone was seen (once, few, many), or a class if it is expanded.

clone size	D gene	J gene	V gene	CDR3 DNA	CDR3 protein
once	TRBD1	TRBJ2-1	TRBV29-1	TGCAGCGTTGGATTCCGGGGACAGGGGGCGAGTGAGCAGTTCTTC	CSVGFRGQGASEQFF
NA	NA	TRBJ2-7	TRBV30	TGTGCCTGGAGTGTATTATCTAGCGCCTACGAGCAGTACTTC	CAWSVLSSAYEQYF
NA	TRBD1	TRBJ1-5	TRBV7-6	TGTGCCAGCAGCTTAAATGCGGGACAGGGTGATCAGCCCCAGCATTTT	CASSLNAGQGDQPQHF
NA	NA	TRBJ1-1	TRBV7-8	TGTGCCAGCAGCTTAGTTTACGGATCGGGAGACACTGAAGCTTTCTTT	CASSLVYGSGDTEAFF
NA	TRBD1	TRBJ1-4	TRBV5-1	TGCGCCAGCAGCATCGGACAGGGCTATACTAATGAAAAACTGTTTTTT	CASSIGQGYTNEKLFF
NA	NA	TRBJ1-3	TRBV7-9	TGTGCCAGCAGCTTAAATGGACAGGGAAACACCATATATTTT	CASSLNGQGNTIYF
NA	NA	TRBJ2-7	TRBV6-5	TGTGCCAGCGGCGGAAACTCCTACGAGCAGTACTTC	CASGGNSYEQYF
NA	NA	TRBJ2-7	TRBV5-1	TGCGCCAGCAGCTTGTCCAGCTACGAGCAGTACTTC	CASSLSSYEQYF
NA	TRBD1	TRBJ2-1	TRBV24-1	TGTGCCACCAGTGACCGGACAGGGGACACCTACAATGAGCAGTTCTTC	CATSDRTGDTYNEQFF
NA	TRBD1	TRBJ2-7	TRBV25-1	TGTGCCAGCACCCCCCGGGACAGCGTCTACGAGCAGTACTTC	CASTPRDSVYEQYF
once	NA	TRBJ2-3	TRBV19	TGTGCCAGTAGTACCCAGGGGGGAGATACGCAGTATTTT	CASSTQGGDTQYF
NA	TRBD1	TRBJ1-2	TRBV9	TGTGCCAGCACCAGCGGACAGGGAATAATGTATGGCTACACCTTC	CASTSGQGIMYGYTF
NA	NA	TRBJ1-6	TRBV4-3	TGCGCCAGCAGCCAAGAAGGCAGCGGGACGACCCTCCACTTT	CASSQEGSGTTLHF
NA	TRBD1	TRBJ1-1	TRBV2	TGTGCCAGCAGTGAAGCTTCAGGGGGGTACACTGAAGCTTTCTTT	CASSEASGGYTEAFF
NA	NA	TRBJ1-2	TRBV10-3	TGTGCCATCAGTGAGTCGAGGGGGAATGGTAACTATGGCTACACCTTC	CAISESRGNGNYGYTF
NA	TRBD2	TRBJ2-3	TRBV10-3	TGTGCCAGCCATAGCGGGGGGCCCTTTAGCACAGATACGCAGTATTTT	CASHSGGPFSTDTQYF